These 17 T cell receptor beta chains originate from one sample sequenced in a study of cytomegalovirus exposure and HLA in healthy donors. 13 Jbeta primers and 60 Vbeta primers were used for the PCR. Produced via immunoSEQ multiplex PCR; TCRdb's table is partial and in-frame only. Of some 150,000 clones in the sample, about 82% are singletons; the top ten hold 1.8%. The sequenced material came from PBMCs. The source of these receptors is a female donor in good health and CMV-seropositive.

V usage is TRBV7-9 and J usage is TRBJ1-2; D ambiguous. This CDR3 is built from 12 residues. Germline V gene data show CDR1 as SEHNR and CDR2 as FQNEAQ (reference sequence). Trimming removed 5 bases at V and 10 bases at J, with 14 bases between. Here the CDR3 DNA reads TGTGCCAGCAGCGCTCAGGTGGCTGACTACACCTTC. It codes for CASSAQVADYTF.

The CDR3 coding sequence is TGCGCCAGCAGCCAAGGTACATCGTCAAAGTTTGGCTACACCTTC. Protein sequence: CASSQGTSSKFGYTF. The V gene is TRBV4-1, the J gene TRBJ1-2; no reliable D call. CDR3 size: 15 residues. Trimming cost V 1 base and J 7 bases, with 16 bases left between them. Germline V gene lookup returns CDR1 MGHRA and CDR2 YSYEKL.

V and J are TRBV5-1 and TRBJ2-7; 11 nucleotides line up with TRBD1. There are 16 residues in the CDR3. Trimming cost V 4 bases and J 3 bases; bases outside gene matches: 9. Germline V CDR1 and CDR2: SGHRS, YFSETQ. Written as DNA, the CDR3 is TGCGCCAGCAGCCCGGGACAGGGGGTGGGAGACTACGAGCAGTACTTC. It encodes CASSPGQGVGDYEQYF.

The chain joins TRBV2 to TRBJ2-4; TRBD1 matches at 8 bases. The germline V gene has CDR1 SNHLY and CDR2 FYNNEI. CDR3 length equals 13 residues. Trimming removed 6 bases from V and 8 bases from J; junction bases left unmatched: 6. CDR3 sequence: CASRPGQGDIQYF. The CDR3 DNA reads TGTGCCAGCAGGCCCGGACAGGGCGACATTCAGTACTTC. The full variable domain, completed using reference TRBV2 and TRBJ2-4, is EPEVTQTPSHQVTQMGQEVILRCVPISNHLYFYWYRQILGQKVEFLVSFYNNEISEKSEIFDDQFSVERPDGSNFTLKIRSTKLEDSAMYFCASRPGQGDIQYFGAGTRLSVL.

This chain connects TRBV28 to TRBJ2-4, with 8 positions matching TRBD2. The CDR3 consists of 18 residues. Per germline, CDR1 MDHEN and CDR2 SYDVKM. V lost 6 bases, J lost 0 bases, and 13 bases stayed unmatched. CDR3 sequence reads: CASRVGGAEGLAKNIQYF. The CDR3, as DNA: TGTGCCAGCAGAGTCGGGGGGGCCGAGGGGCTAGCCAAAAACATTCAGTACTTC.

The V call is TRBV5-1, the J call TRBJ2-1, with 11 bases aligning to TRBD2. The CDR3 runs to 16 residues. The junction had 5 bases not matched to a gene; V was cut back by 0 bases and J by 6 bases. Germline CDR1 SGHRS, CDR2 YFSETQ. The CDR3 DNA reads TGCGCCAGCAGCTTGGCCGGGACTAGCGGTCTCAATGAGCAGTTCTTC. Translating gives CASSLAGTSGLNEQFF. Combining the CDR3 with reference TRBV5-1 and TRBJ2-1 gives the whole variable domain KAGVTQTPRYLIKTRGQQVTLSCSPISGHRSVSWYQQTPGQGLQFLFEYFSETQRNKGNFPGRFSGRQFSNSRSEMNVSTLELGDSALYLCASSLAGTSGLNEQFFGPGTRLTVL.

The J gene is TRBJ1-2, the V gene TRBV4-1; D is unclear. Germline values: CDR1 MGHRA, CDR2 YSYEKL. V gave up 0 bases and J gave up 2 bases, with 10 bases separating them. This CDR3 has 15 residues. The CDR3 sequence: CASSQDHSRNYGYTF. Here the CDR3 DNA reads TGCGCCAGCAGCCAAGATCACAGTAGGAACTATGGCTACACCTTC.

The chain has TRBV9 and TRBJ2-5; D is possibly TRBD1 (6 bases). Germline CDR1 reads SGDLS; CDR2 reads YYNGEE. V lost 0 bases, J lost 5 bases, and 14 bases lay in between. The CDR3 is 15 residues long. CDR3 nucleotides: TGTGCCAGCAGCGTAGCTCCCCACAGGGAGGAGACCCAGTACTTC. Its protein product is CASSVAPHREETQYF.

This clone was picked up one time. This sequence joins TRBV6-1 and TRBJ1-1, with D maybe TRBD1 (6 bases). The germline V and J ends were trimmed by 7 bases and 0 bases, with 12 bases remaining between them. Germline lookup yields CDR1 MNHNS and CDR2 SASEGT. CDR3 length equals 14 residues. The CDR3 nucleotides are TGTGCCAGCACCAACGGACAGCTGAACACTGAAGCTTTCTTT. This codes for CASTNGQLNTEAFF.

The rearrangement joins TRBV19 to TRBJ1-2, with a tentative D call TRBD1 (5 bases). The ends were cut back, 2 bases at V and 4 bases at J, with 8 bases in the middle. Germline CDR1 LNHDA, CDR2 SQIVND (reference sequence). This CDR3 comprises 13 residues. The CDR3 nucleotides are TGTGCCAGTAGTATAAGGGACTTCTATGGCTACACCTTC. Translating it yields CASSIRDFYGYTF.

The CDR3 DNA follows: TGTGCCAGCAGCCGCAATTCAGGTTACGAGCAGTACTTC. Encoded protein: CASSRNSGYEQYF. The V and J genes are TRBV2 and TRBJ2-7; D call uncertain. CDR3 length: 13 amino acids. The V end was cut by 6 bases, the J end by 4 bases, with 13 bases between. CDR1 is SNHLY, CDR2 FYNNEI, per germline.

In DNA form, the CDR3 reads TGTGCCAGCAGCTTAGGTCGGGGTTCCTACGAGCAGTACTTC. It is translated as CASSLGRGSYEQYF. The chain employs TRBV7-2 and TRBJ2-7; weak D call: TRBD2 (5 bases). Trimming took off 1 base at V and 1 base at J, with 8 bases between the two ends. Germline V lookup: CDR1 SGHTA, CDR2 FQGNSA. The CDR3 extends over 14 amino acids. The variable domain in full, with the rest retrieved from reference TRBV7-2 and TRBJ2-7, is GAGVSQSPSNKVTEKGKDVELRCDPISGHTALYWYRQSLGQGLEFLIYFQGNSAPDKSGLPSDRFSAERTGGSVSTLTIQRTQQEDSAVYLCASSLGRGSYEQYFGPGTRLTVT.

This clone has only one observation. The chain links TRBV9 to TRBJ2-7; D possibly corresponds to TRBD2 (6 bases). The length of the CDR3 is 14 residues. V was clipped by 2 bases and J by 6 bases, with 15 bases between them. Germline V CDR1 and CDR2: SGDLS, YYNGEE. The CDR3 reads CASSVGGTTSEQYF. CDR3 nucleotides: TGTGCCAGCAGCGTGGGCGGGACGACGTCCGAGCAGTACTTC.

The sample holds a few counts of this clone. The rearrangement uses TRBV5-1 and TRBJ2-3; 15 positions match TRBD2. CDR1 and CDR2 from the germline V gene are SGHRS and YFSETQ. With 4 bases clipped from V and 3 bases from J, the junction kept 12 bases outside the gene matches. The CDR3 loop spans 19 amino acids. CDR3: CASSRRPGTSGGQTDTQYF. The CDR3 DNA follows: TGCGCCAGCAGCCGACGTCCCGGGACTAGCGGGGGGCAGACAGATACGCAGTATTTT.

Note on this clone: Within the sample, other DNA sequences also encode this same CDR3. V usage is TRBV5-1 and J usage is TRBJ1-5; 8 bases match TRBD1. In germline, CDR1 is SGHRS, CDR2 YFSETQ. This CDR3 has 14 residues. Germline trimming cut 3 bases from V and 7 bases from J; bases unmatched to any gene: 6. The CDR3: CASSSGQGGQPQHF. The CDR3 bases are TGCGCCAGCAGCTCTGGACAGGGTGGCCAGCCCCAGCATTTT.

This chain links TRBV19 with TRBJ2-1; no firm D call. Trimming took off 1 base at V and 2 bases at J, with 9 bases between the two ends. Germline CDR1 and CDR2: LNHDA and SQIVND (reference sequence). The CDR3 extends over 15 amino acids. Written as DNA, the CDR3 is TGTGCCAGTAGTATAGGACAAGGCCCCTACAATGAGCAGTTCTTC. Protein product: CASSIGQGPYNEQFF.

CDR3 nucleotides: TGTGCCAGCAGCTGGGGACAGGGAGGGAACACTGAAGCTTTCTTT. Translated: CASSWGQGGNTEAFF. The V call is TRBV11-2, the J call TRBJ1-1; the match to TRBD1 covers 9 bases. Germline loops: CDR1 SGHAT, CDR2 FQNNGV. CDR3 length: 15 amino acids. V lost 4 bases and J lost 1; bases outside the gene matches: 4.